This T cell receptor (beta chain) came from a study of T cell repertoires and HLA-DP antigens. Study-wide background: Sorted CD137+CD4+ samples averaged around 200 ng DNA; pre-culture CD4+ samples, about 1,200 ng. Study observations and caveats: Against one allele, clones undetected before culture averaged roughly 38%; against the other, roughly 51%.

Clones were sequenced by immunoSEQ multiplex PCR, and TCRdb holds only the in-frame ones, with some missing. The top ten clones hold over 0.25% of a sample with approximately 110,000 clones, approximately 92% of them seen once. With respect to this clone: Its antigen is unknown.

Average purity of the negatively selected CD4+ T cells was about 98%. CDR3 size: 17 residues. With V trimmed by 0 bases and J by 6 bases, 9 bases remained unmatched. CDR1 is MGHRA and CDR2 is YSYEKL in the germline V gene. The sequenced sample was CD4+ T cells from PBMCs. The chain employs TRBV4-1 and TRBJ2-3, with 10 bases fitting TRBD1. The TCR was taken from a woman between 18 and 29 years old in good health and CMV-seronegative. CDR3 amino acids: CASSQDRDRGRGDTQYF. In nucleotides, the CDR3 is TGCGCCAGCAGCCAAGATCGAGACAGGGGGCGGGGGGATACGCAGTATTTT.